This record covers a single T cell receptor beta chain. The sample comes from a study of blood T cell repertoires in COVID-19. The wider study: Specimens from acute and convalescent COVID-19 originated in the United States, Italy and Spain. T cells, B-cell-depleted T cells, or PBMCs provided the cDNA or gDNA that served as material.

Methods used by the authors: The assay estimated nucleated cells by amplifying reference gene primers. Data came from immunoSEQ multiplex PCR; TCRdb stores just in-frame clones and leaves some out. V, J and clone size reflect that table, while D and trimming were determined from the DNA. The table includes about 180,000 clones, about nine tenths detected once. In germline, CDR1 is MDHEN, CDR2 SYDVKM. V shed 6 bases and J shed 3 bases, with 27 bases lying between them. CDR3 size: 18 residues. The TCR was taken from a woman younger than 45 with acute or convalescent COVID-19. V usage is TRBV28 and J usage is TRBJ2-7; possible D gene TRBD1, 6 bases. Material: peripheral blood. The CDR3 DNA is TGTGCCAGCAGGTCCTCGACAGGTAAGGACCCGGGTATCTACGAGCAGTACTTC. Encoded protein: CASRSSTGKDPGIYEQYF.